This entry features one T cell receptor beta chain sequence. This table comes from immunoSEQ multiplex PCR, and its TCRdb copy is limited to in-frame clones, with some not included. The profile shows around 140,000 clones, about 89% of them singletons. The data originate from a study of blood T cell repertoires in COVID-19. Across the whole study: Sites in the United States, Italy and Spain provided acute and convalescent COVID-19 samples. In each case, the material was cDNA or gDNA derived from T cells, B-cell-depleted T cells, or PBMCs.

Per germline, CDR1 KGHDR and CDR2 SFDVKD. The CDR3 is 16 residues long. Trimming cost V 3 bases and J 5 bases; bases outside gene matches: 11. V usage is TRBV24-1 and J usage is TRBJ1-1, with 7 nucleotides matching TRBD1. Sequenced material: peripheral blood. This TCR was sampled from a man in his fifties or sixties with active or convalescent COVID-19. DNA for the CDR3: TGTGCCACCAGTGATGGACATAGGGGGCAGGGGACTGAAGCTTTCTTT. Translated: CATSDGHRGQGTEAFF.